This T cell receptor beta chain was sequenced during a study of cytomegalovirus exposure and HLA in healthy donors. Researchers ran the PCR with 60 Vbeta and 13 Jbeta primers. Sequencing used immunoSEQ multiplex PCR; TCRdb keeps in-frame clones, though not all of them. The sample includes 220,000 or so clones, more than 75% of them seen just once. The sequenced sample consisted of PBMCs. This TCR was sampled from a woman in her forties in good health and CMV-seronegative.

The CDR3 region is CASGGLGGSSYNEQFF. As DNA, the CDR3 is TGTGCTAGTGGAGGATTGGGGGGGAGCTCCTACAATGAGCAGTTCTTC. This chain links TRBV12-5 with TRBJ2-1, with 7 bases fitting TRBD2. The CDR3 sequence is 16 residues long. Germline loops: CDR1 LGHNT, CDR2 FRNRAP. With 6 bases clipped from V and 0 bases from J, the junction kept 8 bases outside the gene matches.